This T cell receptor beta chain emerged from a study of T cell responses to AZD1222 COVID-19 vaccine. Overall study: Second-dose schedules of about 4 or about 12 weeks were combined.

The data were produced by immunoSEQ multiplex PCR, yet TCRdb's version contains in-frame clones alone and is incomplete. The top ten clones hold approximately 2.1% of a sample with around 160,000 clones, 90% to 95% of them seen once. Germline V gene data show CDR1 as SGHTA and CDR2 as FQGTGA. With 0 bases clipped from V and 5 bases from J, the junction kept 3 bases outside the gene matches. The CDR3 runs to 14 residues. The sequencing used peripheral blood, collected on day 0 of AZD1222 vaccination. This sequence originates from an adult in good health. The chain has TRBV7-3 and TRBJ1-2, with 7 bases that match TRBD1. The CDR3 loop is CASSLTGQTYGYTF. CDR3 bases: TGTGCCAGCAGCTTAACGGGACAGACTTATGGCTACACCTTC.